A selection of T cell receptor beta chains follows, all from one sample in a study of cytomegalovirus exposure and HLA in healthy donors. Libraries were prepared by immunoSEQ multiplex PCR; TCRdb keeps only in-frame clonotypes and omits some of them. The data contain 160,000 or so clones, roughly three quarters of them singletons. The sequenced material came from PBMCs. These receptors all stem from a man between 60 and 75 years old in good health and CMV-seronegative. CDR3s include the opening cysteine and the closing phenylalanine or tryptophan. The D gene is left open where the match is weak. Some rows mark clone size as missing; the rest say once, few, many or name a class of expanded clone.

clone_size	v_call	cdr3_length	j_call	d_call	cdr3_aa	cdr3_nt
-	TRBV5-1	12	TRBJ2-7	-	CASSFTSYEQYF	TGCGCCAGCAGCTTCACATCCTACGAGCAGTACTTC
-	TRBV7-2	13	TRBJ2-1	-	CASSSRQTAEQFF	TGTGCCAGCAGCTCGAGACAGACCGCTGAGCAGTTCTTC
-	TRBV11-2	15	TRBJ2-5	-	CASSFQGGGQETQYF	TGTGCCAGCAGCTTCCAGGGTGGGGGGCAAGAGACCCAGTACTTC
few	TRBV6-5	15	TRBJ1-2	TRBD1	CASSYSVGTVYGYTF	TGTGCCAGCAGTTACTCGGTAGGGACAGTCTATGGCTACACCTTC
few	TRBV19	11	TRBJ1-2	-	CAAGTNYGYTF	TGTGCCGCGGGTACTAACTATGGCTACACCTTC
few	TRBV7-9	15	TRBJ2-1	-	CASSSAGLAYNEQFF	TGTGCCAGCAGCTCTGCGGGGCTGGCCTACAATGAGCAGTTCTTC
-	TRBV27	16	TRBJ1-5	-	CASSPTGHDSNQPQHF	TGTGCCAGCAGCCCTACAGGGCACGATAGCAATCAGCCCCAGCATTTT
-	TRBV18	14	TRBJ1-4	-	CASSPGGAGEKLFF	TGTGCCAGCTCCCCGGGGGGGGCTGGTGAAAAACTGTTTTTT
-	TRBV5-4	15	TRBJ2-1	TRBD2	CASSPGTSGTHEQFF	TGTGCCAGCAGCCCTGGGACTAGCGGGACCCATGAGCAGTTCTTC
-	TRBV18	16	TRBJ1-1	TRBD1	CASSPEGTGGFTEAFF	TGTGCCAGCTCACCAGAGGGGACAGGGGGGTTCACTGAAGCTTTCTTT
few	TRBV28	16	TRBJ2-3	TRBD2	CASSLAGSGGADTQYF	TGTGCCAGCAGTTTAGCGGGTAGCGGGGGGGCAGATACGCAGTATTTT
-	TRBV9	16	TRBJ2-3	TRBD2	CASSVGTSGSRDTQYF	TGTGCCAGCAGCGTAGGGACTAGCGGTAGCAGGGATACGCAGTATTTT
-	TRBV4-2	15	TRBJ2-3	TRBD2	CASSQLAGDTDTQYF	TGTGCCAGCAGCCAACTAGCGGGGGACACAGATACGCAGTATTTT
once	TRBV10-2	13	TRBJ2-7	TRBD1	CAAGTGSAYEQYF	TGCGCCGCCGGGACAGGGAGCGCCTACGAGCAGTACTTC
-	TRBV4-1	14	TRBJ1-4	-	CASSQGSNYEKLFF	TGCGCCAGCAGCCAAGGGTCTAATTATGAAAAACTGTTTTTT
-	TRBV7-2	13	TRBJ1-1	-	CASSLLGATEAFF	TGTGCCAGCAGCTTATTAGGGGCCACTGAAGCTTTCTTT
-	TRBV5-5	16	TRBJ1-5	TRBD1	CASSLGQGIRSQPQHF	TGTGCCAGCAGCCTGGGACAGGGAATAAGGAGTCAGCCCCAGCATTTT
-	TRBV11-3	13	TRBJ2-3	-	CASSGGYTDTQYF	TGTGCCAGCAGCGGGGGCTACACAGATACGCAGTATTTT
once	TRBV2	15	TRBJ1-5	TRBD1	CASQVLGQANQPQHF	TGTGCCAGCCAAGTCTTAGGACAGGCAAATCAGCCCCAGCATTTT
few	TRBV29-1	12	TRBJ1-3	-	CSVEVAGDTIYF	TGCAGCGTTGAAGTTGCGGGGGACACCATATATTTT
-	TRBV7-9	16	TRBJ1-2	-	CSSSLGGGESPSGYTF	TGTTCCAGCAGCTTAGGCGGGGGGGAATCCCCGTCTGGCTACACCTTC
-	TRBV9	14	TRBJ1-1	-	CASSVTGQNTEAFF	TGTGCCAGCAGCGTCACCGGACAGAACACTGAAGCTTTCTTT
-	TRBV7-9	14	TRBJ1-6	TRBD1	CASSWGQGISPLHF	TGTGCCAGCAGCTGGGGACAGGGCATATCACCCCTCCACTTT
-	TRBV7-2	14	TRBJ2-2	-	CASSLVAGTGELFF	TGTGCCAGCAGCTTAGTTGCCGGCACCGGGGAGCTGTTTTTT
few	TRBV6-6	12	TRBJ1-2	-	CASGGVSYGYTF	TGTGCCAGCGGCGGAGTTTCCTATGGCTACACCTTC
-	TRBV4-1	15	TRBJ2-2	-	CASSQVPANTGELFF	TGCGCCAGCAGCCAAGTCCCAGCGAACACCGGGGAGCTGTTTTTT
-	TRBV29-1	13	TRBJ1-3	-	CSVEELSGNTIYF	TGCAGCGTTGAGGAGCTCTCTGGAAACACCATATATTTT
-	TRBV4-3	15	TRBJ1-2	-	CASSQDLGEIYGYTF	TGCGCCAGCAGCCAAGATCTCGGGGAGATCTATGGCTACACCTTC
-	TRBV6-5	14	TRBJ1-2	TRBD1	CASSEGGQNYGYTF	TGTGCCAGCAGTGAGGGGGGACAGAACTATGGCTACACCTTC
-	TRBV30	13	TRBJ1-1	-	CAWSSAPRTEAFF	TGTGCCTGGAGTTCGGCCCCGAGGACTGAAGCTTTCTTT
-	TRBV7-2	14	TRBJ1-2	TRBD1	CASSRDRRSYGYTF	TGTGCCAGCAGCCGGGACAGACGATCCTATGGCTACACCTTC
-	TRBV13	19	TRBJ2-1	TRBD2	CASSPQAGGRASSYNEQFF	TGTGCCAGCAGCCCCCAAGCGGGAGGGCGAGCAAGCTCCTACAATGAGCAGTTCTTC
few	TRBV7-8	16	TRBJ2-7	TRBD2	CASSLSRSGGSYEQYF	TGTGCCAGCAGCTTAAGTCGTAGCGGGGGGTCCTACGAGCAGTACTTC
-	TRBV27	13	TRBJ2-2	-	CASSLANTGELFF	TGTGCCAGCAGCCTCGCGAACACCGGGGAGCTGTTTTTT
-	TRBV10-3	14	TRBJ2-7	TRBD1	CAISDPQGAGEQYF	TGTGCCATCAGTGATCCACAGGGGGCAGGGGAGCAGTACTTC
-	TRBV29-1	14	TRBJ2-3	TRBD1	CSVTAGTGTDTQYF	TGCAGCGTCACCGCCGGGACAGGCACAGATACGCAGTATTTT
few	TRBV9	18	TRBJ2-1	TRBD2	CASSVGSAGGFWDNEQFF	TGTGCCAGCAGCGTAGGATCAGCGGGAGGGTTCTGGGACAATGAGCAGTTCTTC
-	TRBV7-2	14	TRBJ2-7	-	CASSLTWTAYEQYF	TGTGCCAGCAGCTTAACCTGGACAGCCTACGAGCAGTACTTC
-	TRBV28	18	TRBJ1-2	TRBD1	CASSGDEGQGAPSYGYTF	TGTGCCAGCAGCGGAGATGAGGGACAGGGGGCTCCCTCCTATGGCTACACCTTC
few	TRBV27	13	TRBJ1-5	-	CASSLREYQPQHF	TGTGCCAGCAGTTTAAGGGAGTATCAGCCCCAGCATTTT
few	TRBV7-2	15	TRBJ1-2	TRBD1	CASSPSRDRGGGYTF	TGTGCCAGCAGCCCCTCCCGGGACAGGGGCGGGGGCTACACCTTC
-	TRBV10-3	12	TRBJ2-7	TRBD1	CAIKGQPREQYF	TGTGCCATCAAGGGACAGCCTCGGGAGCAGTACTTC
-	TRBV11-2	14	TRBJ2-2	-	CASSSVASTGELFF	TGTGCCAGCTCCTCGGTAGCGTCCACCGGGGAGCTGTTTTTT
-	TRBV5-6	14	TRBJ2-2	-	CASSRQSNTGELFF	TGTGCCAGCAGCCGACAGTCGAACACCGGGGAGCTGTTTTTT
-	TRBV5-4	16	TRBJ2-1	-	CASSPAGALGYGEQFF	TGTGCCAGCAGCCCCGCGGGGGCCCTGGGGTATGGTGAGCAGTTCTTC
-	TRBV18	14	TRBJ2-2	TRBD1	CASSPQEGARELFF	TGTGCCAGCTCACCACAAGAGGGGGCCCGGGAGCTGTTTTTT
-	TRBV18	15	TRBJ2-7	-	CASSPPVGGSYEQYF	TGTGCCAGCTCACCCCCGGTCGGGGGCTCCTACGAGCAGTACTTC
-	TRBV5-6	14	TRBJ2-5	-	CASSLGLREETQYF	TGTGCCAGCAGCTTGGGGCTCCGGGAGGAGACCCAGTACTTC
-	TRBV19	14	TRBJ1-1	-	CASSQQGIGTEAFF	TGTGCCAGTAGCCAACAGGGAATAGGCACTGAAGCTTTCTTT
-	TRBV30	11	TRBJ2-7	TRBD2	CAWSLTSCEYF	TGTGCCTGGAGTCTGACTAGCTGCGAGTACTTC
-	TRBV11-1	13	TRBJ1-2	-	CASSLEGNYGYTF	TGTGCCAGCAGCTTAGAGGGGAACTATGGCTACACCTTC
-	TRBV6-5	14	TRBJ1-2	TRBD1	CASTQDRDPYGYTF	TGTGCCAGCACCCAGGACAGGGACCCCTATGGCTACACCTTC
-	TRBV28	10	TRBJ2-7	TRBD2	CANRGDEQYF	TGTGCCAACCGGGGGGACGAGCAGTACTTC
once	TRBV19	15	TRBJ1-5	-	CASSMTGHTNQPQHF	TGTGCCAGTAGTATGACGGGACACACCAATCAGCCCCAGCATTTT
-	TRBV7-2	16	TRBJ2-7	TRBD2	CASSPIGSGGAYEQYF	TGTGCCAGCAGCCCCATTGGTAGCGGGGGGGCATACGAGCAGTACTTC